These 2 T cell receptor beta chains came from one sample sequenced in a study of cytomegalovirus exposure and HLA in healthy donors. The PCR used 60 Vbeta and 13 Jbeta primers. Some clones are missing from TCRdb's copy, which holds only in-frame ones; the method was immunoSEQ multiplex PCR. The sample has approximately 240,000 clones, 77% seen once. The sample comprised PBMCs. The receptors come from a woman aged 60-75 years in good health and CMV-seropositive.

Sample share makes this clone medium-sized. This chain uses TRBV7-9 with TRBJ1-2; D unresolved. CDR3 size: 16 residues. Germline loops: CDR1 SEHNR, CDR2 FQNEAQ (reference sequence). V shed 4 bases and J shed 4 bases, with 19 bases lying between them. The CDR3 here is CASSYDTAEDIYGYTF. CDR3 sequence (DNA): TGTGCCAGCAGCTACGACACAGCAGAAGACATCTATGGCTACACCTTC.

The chain links TRBV28 to TRBJ1-5; D remains unclear. Trimming stripped 3 bases from V and 1 base from J, with 4 bases between. The germline CDR1 and CDR2 sequences are MDHEN and SYDVKM. CDR3 length: 13 residues. CDR3 in amino acids: CASSFGSNQPQHF. The DNA of the CDR3 is TGTGCCAGCAGTTTCGGGAGCAATCAGCCCCAGCATTTT.